This entry concerns a single T cell receptor (beta chain). Its antigen is as yet unknown. The record originates from a study of T-cell reconstitution after alpha-beta-depleted transplantation in children. Study observations and caveats: By one year post-transplant, T-cell counts and diversity largely arose from T cells that were newly produced. Reportedly, only several hundred clones from non-depleted graft cells drove alpha-beta T-cell counts at about two months. Where some patients showed high TCRbeta diversity at day 60, it came from recipient T cells and thymic progenitors that had survived.

Molecular barcoding with unique molecular identifiers was used for the TCRbeta library. TCRdb independently ran MiXCR on the PCR reads; one entry per CDR3 protein. The table lists 450,000 to 700,000 distinct CDR3 sequences, 25% to 30% of them singletons. CDR1 ENHRY and CDR2 SYGVKD come from the germline V gene. With V trimmed by 6 bases and J by 2 bases, 2 bases remained unmatched. CDR3 size: 13 residues. The specimen comprised PBMCs, sampled before TCRalphabeta/CD19-depleted stem cell transplant. This rearrangement joins TRBV10-3 to TRBJ1-2, with 8 bases identical to TRBD1. The source is a boy under three years old with Wiskott-Aldrich syndrome, due to receive a stem cell transplant. The CDR3 region is CAIRAGGNYGYTF. The CDR3, as DNA: TGTGCCATCAGGGCAGGGGGCAACTATGGCTACACCTTC.